Below, 19 T cell receptor beta chains from the same sample are listed, as sequenced in a study of T cells in Graves' hyperthyroidism and ophthalmopathy. The TCR beta CDR3 regions underwent amplification using RNA transcripts as the source. The HTBI primer set drove a first-round RT-PCR of the TCR CDR3. One entry per CDR3 protein results from TCRdb running MiXCR on the multiplex PCR reads. Here the sample spans 300,000 to 450,000 distinct CDR3 sequences, less than 20% being singletons. Source material: blood. Receptors were obtained from a man between 18 and 35 years old with Graves' ophthalmopathy.

This clonotype was found many times. This rearrangement joins TRBV12-3 or TRBV12-4 to TRBJ1-6; the D is unclear. V was clipped by 2 bases and J by 6 bases, with 17 bases between them. This CDR3 region has 17 residues. The CDR3 loop reads CASSLPRESGTNSPLHF. The CDR3 DNA is TGTGCCAGCAGTTTACCTAGGGAATCTGGTACTAATTCACCCCTCCACTTT.

This clonotype was recorded many times. The V call is TRBV9, the J call TRBJ1-2; TRBD1 aligns across 7 bases. CDR3 length: 14 residues. V lost 0 bases, J lost 6 bases, and 5 bases stayed unmatched. From germline, CDR1 is SGDLS and CDR2 YYNGEE. The CDR3 coding sequence is TGTGCCAGCAGCGTAGTTTCAGGGGGGAATGGCTACACCTTC. Its translation is CASSVVSGGNGYTF.

The chain recombines TRBV24-1 with TRBJ2-5, with TRBD2 identical over 7 bases. The J segment lost 2 bases and the V segment lost 3 bases, leaving 5 bases of the junction unmatched. Looked up from germline, CDR1 is KGHDR and CDR2 is SFDVKD. The CDR3 is made up of 15 amino acids. The CDR3 sequence is CATSDRGLDQETQYF. DNA of the CDR3: TGTGCCACCAGTGATCGCGGACTAGATCAAGAGACCCAGTACTTC.

This clonotype was counted ten times or more. The genes are TRBV7-2 and TRBJ1-4; possibly TRBD1 for D (5 bases). The CDR3 runs to 14 residues. Trimming took 5 bases from V and 6 from J, leaving 13 bases between them. In germline, CDR1 is SGHTA, CDR2 FQGNSA. This CDR3 reads CASSPRWGYEKLFF. CDR3 nucleotides: TGTGCCAGCAGCCCTCGCTGGGGGTATGAAAAACTGTTTTTT.

The CDR3 is CASSRPGTGSHEQFF. The CDR3 DNA follows: TGTGCCAGCAGTCGCCCCGGGACAGGCTCGCATGAGCAGTTCTTC. The chain joins TRBV28 to TRBJ2-1; 8 bases agree with TRBD1. The CDR3 length is 15 residues. Trimming at V came to 5 bases and at J to 8 bases, leaving 11 bases not matched to a gene. Germline CDR1 MDHEN, CDR2 SYDVKM.

This clonotype was seen at least ten times. V gene TRBV28 combines with J gene TRBJ2-3; D is unresolved. The CDR3 consists of 14 residues. Germline-derived CDR1 and CDR2 are MDHEN and SYDVKM. V dropped 4 bases and J dropped 6 bases, with 14 bases sitting between them. CDR3 sequence reads: CASSWVSSHDTQYF. The CDR3 DNA sequence: TGTGCCAGCAGTTGGGTCTCTTCACATGATACGCAGTATTTT.

This clonotype has only a few counts. The chain is built from TRBV10-3 and TRBJ2-1, with TRBD1 matching 7 bases. The CDR3 is made up of 14 amino acids. After removal of 4 bases from V and 8 bases from J, the junction contained 8 bases not matched to a gene. The germline gives CDR1 ENHRY, CDR2 SYGVKD. This chain's CDR3 is CAISGGQGVYEQFF. The CDR3 region has the DNA TGTGCCATCAGTGGGGGGCAGGGGGTCTATGAGCAGTTCTTC.

This clonotype was observed a few times. The genes are TRBV12-3 or TRBV12-4 and TRBJ1-5; TRBD1 might be the D (5 bases). The V gene lost 8 bases and the J gene lost 3 bases, with 14 bases spanning the gap. The length of the CDR3 is 14 residues. The CDR3 loop reads CASATTGFNQPQHF. The CDR3 DNA sequence: TGTGCCAGCGCGACCACAGGTTTCAATCAGCCCCAGCATTTT.

This clonotype was seen a single time. The chain carries TRBV2 and TRBJ1-1; 9 nucleotides align to TRBD1. The CDR3 consists of 18 residues. V shed 6 bases, J shed 4 bases, and the junction held 18 bases outside the gene matches. Germline CDR1 is SNHLY and CDR2 is FYNNEI. The CDR3 nucleotides read TGTGCCAGCAGCGCCCACCGGGACAGGGAATCCCCCGCCACTGAAGCTTTCTTT. Protein product: CASSAHRDRESPATEAFF. Looking up the rest from reference TRBV2 and TRBJ1-1 gives the full variable domain: EPEVTQTPSHQVTQMGQEVILRCVPISNHLYFYWYRQILGQKVEFLVSFYNNEISEKSEIFDDQFSVERPDGSNFTLKIRSTKLEDSAMYFCASSAHRDRESPATEAFFGQGTRLTVV.

This clonotype was recorded at least ten times. The J gene is TRBJ1-4, the V gene TRBV2; no firm D call. Between the trimmed V and J ends, which lost 4 bases and 8 bases, there was a span of 17 bases. The CDR3 consists of 15 residues. Germline CDR1 and CDR2: SNHLY and FYNNEI. The CDR3 reads CASSVTGGVGEKLFF. CDR3 DNA sequence: TGTGCCAGCAGTGTCACGGGTGGGGTCGGAGAAAAACTGTTTTTT.

A few counts support this clonotype. V gene TRBV20-1 combines with J gene TRBJ2-1; possibly TRBD2 for D (6 bases). Trimming shortened V by 5 bases and J by 8 bases, and 13 bases separated the two germline ends. This CDR3 has 12 residues. In germline, CDR1 is DFQATT, CDR2 SNEGSKA (reference sequence). The CDR3 loop is CSAPLGTYEQFF. The DNA for the CDR3 is TGCAGTGCTCCCCTCGGGACTTATGAGCAGTTCTTC.

Many counts were recorded for this clonotype. J is TRBJ1-1 and V is TRBV11-3; D gene unclear. Germline CDR1 and CDR2: SGHNT and YENEEA. The CDR3 spans 13 residues. Between the trimmed V and J ends, which lost 2 bases and 3 bases, there was a span of 7 bases. CDR3 DNA sequence: TGTGCCAGCAGCTTAAAGACCTACACTGAAGCTTTCTTT. Amino acid sequence: CASSLKTYTEAFF. The variable domain in full, with the rest retrieved from reference TRBV11-3 and TRBJ1-1, is EAGVVQSPRYKIIEKKQPVAFWCNPISGHNTLYWYLQNLGQGPELLIRYENEEAVDDSQLPKDRFSAERLKGVDSTLKIQPAELGDSAVYLCASSLKTYTEAFFGQGTRLTVV.

This clonotype was seen ten or more times. The rearrangement links TRBV6-2 or TRBV6-3 to TRBJ2-2, with 9 bases identical to TRBD1. CDR1 MNHEY and CDR2 SVGEGT come from the germline V gene. Trimming at V came to 3 bases and at J to 5 bases, leaving 7 bases not matched to a gene. This CDR3 spans 16 amino acids. The chain's CDR3 is CASSYRGTGRTGELFF. The CDR3 DNA is TGTGCCAGCAGTTATCGCGGGACAGGGCGTACCGGGGAGCTGTTTTTT.

There are many counts of this clonotype. The V call is TRBV4-1, the J call TRBJ2-5; 7 nucleotides match TRBD1. The CDR3 length is 14 residues. Germline V gives CDR1 MGHRA, CDR2 YSYEKL. V dropped 3 bases and J dropped 2; count of bases not matched to a gene: 3. The CDR3 loop reads CASSQTGLQETQYF. CDR3 nucleotides: TGCGCCAGCAGCCAGACAGGGTTGCAAGAGACCCAGTACTTC.

This clonotype was seen many times. V usage is TRBV20-1 and J usage is TRBJ2-3, with 9 bases that match TRBD2. The V gene's germline CDR1 is DFQATT and CDR2 SNEGSKA (reference sequence). J gave up 2 bases and V 0 bases, and 9 bases lay outside the gene matches. The CDR3 extends over 17 amino acids. CDR3 amino acids: CSARERRAGGSTDTQYF. The CDR3, as DNA: TGCAGTGCTAGAGAGAGGCGGGCGGGGGGGTCCACAGATACGCAGTATTTT.

This clonotype was found a few times. This chain joins TRBV12-3 or TRBV12-4 and TRBJ2-2; 9 bases match TRBD1. The CDR3 is 14 amino acids. V shed 8 bases, J shed 3 bases, and the junction held 4 bases outside the gene matches. The CDR3 region is CASDTGGYTGELFF. The CDR3 nucleotides are TGTGCCAGCGACACAGGGGGCTACACCGGGGAGCTGTTTTTT.

This clonotype occurred a few times. Germline and junction disagree at one end, which may indicate a read error. The V call is TRBV12-3 or TRBV12-4, the J call TRBJ1-5; perhaps TRBD1 as D (6 bases). The length of the CDR3 is 15 residues. The CDR3 DNA follows: TGTGCCGGCAGTCCCGTGGGGGGGGCGCATCAGCCCCAGCATTTT. Protein product: CAGSPVGGAHQPQHF.

The table lists this clonotype with a few counts. V is TRBV24-1 and J is TRBJ1-1, with D hard to call. Per the germline V gene, CDR1 is KGHDR and CDR2 is SFDVKD. V was pared by 9 bases and J by 5 bases, with 15 bases between. The CDR3 is made up of 13 amino acids. CDR3 sequence (DNA): TGTGCCACCTCCGAGGGCTGGAGGACTGAAGCTTTCTTT. Encoded protein: CATSEGWRTEAFF.

The V and J genes are TRBV5-6 and TRBJ2-7; 11 positions match TRBD2. The ends lost 4 bases at V and 3 bases at J; junction bases unmatched: 3. This CDR3 is 14 amino acids long. Germline-derived CDR1 and CDR2 are SGHDT and YYEEEE. The CDR3 sequence is CASSTGLAVYEQYF. CDR3 bases: TGTGCCAGCAGCACGGGACTAGCGGTCTACGAGCAGTACTTC.